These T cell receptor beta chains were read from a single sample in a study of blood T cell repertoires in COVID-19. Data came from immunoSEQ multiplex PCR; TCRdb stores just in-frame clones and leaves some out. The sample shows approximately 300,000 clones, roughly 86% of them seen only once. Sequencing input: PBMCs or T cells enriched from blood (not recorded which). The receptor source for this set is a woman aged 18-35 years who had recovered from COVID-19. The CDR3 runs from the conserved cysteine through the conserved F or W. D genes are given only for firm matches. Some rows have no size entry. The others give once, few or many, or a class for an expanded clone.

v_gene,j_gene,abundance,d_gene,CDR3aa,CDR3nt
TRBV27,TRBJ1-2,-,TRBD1,CASSLDRGLSLGGYTF,TGTGCCAGCAGTTTAGACAGGGGGCTTTCCCTTGGAGGCTACACCTTC
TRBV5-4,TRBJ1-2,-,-,CASSRAEDIYGYTF,TGTGCCAGCAGCCGAGCCGAGGACATCTATGGCTACACCTTC
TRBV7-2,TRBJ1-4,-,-,CASSIRQEQTEGRAGELFF,TGTGCCAGCAGCATCAGACAAGAACAGACGGAAGGGCGGGCCGGGGAACTGTTTTTT
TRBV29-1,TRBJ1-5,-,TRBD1,CSVSPAGGSNQPQHF,TGCAGCGTTAGCCCCGCAGGGGGCTCAAATCAGCCCCAGCATTTT
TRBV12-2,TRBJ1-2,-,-,CASRLGSATSGTSYTF,TGTGCAAGTCGCTTAGGGAGCGCGACGTCCGGGACAAGCTACACCTTC
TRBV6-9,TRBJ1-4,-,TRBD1,CASSYPGTGDEKLFF,TGTGCCAGCAGTTACCCCGGGACAGGGGATGAAAAACTGTTTTTT
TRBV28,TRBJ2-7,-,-,CASSPGGPPHEQYF,TGTGCCAGCAGCCCTGGAGGGCCCCCCCACGAGCAGTACTTC
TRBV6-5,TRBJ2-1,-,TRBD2,CASILLAGGNEQFF,TGTGCCAGCATCCTACTAGCGGGGGGGAATGAGCAGTTCTTC
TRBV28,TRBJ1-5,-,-,CASSSPLEEDQPQHF,TGTGCCAGCAGTTCGCCACTGGAAGAGGATCAGCCCCAGCATTTT
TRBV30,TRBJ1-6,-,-,CAWGQGQKNSPLHF,TGTGCCTGGGGCCAAGGACAGAAAAATTCACCCCTCCACTTT
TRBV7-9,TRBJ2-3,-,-,CASSPRTVLTDTQYF,TGTGCCAGCAGCCCGCGGACAGTCCTCACAGATACGCAGTATTTT
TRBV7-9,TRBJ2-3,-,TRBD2,CASSEGLAGGSPDTQYF,TGTGCCAGCAGCGAAGGACTAGCGGGAGGTTCCCCAGATACGCAGTATTTT
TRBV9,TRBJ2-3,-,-,CASSAWGETDTQYF,TGTGCCAGCAGCGCATGGGGGGAGACAGATACGCAGTATTTT
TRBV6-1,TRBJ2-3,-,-,CASSEGHTDTQYF,TGTGCCAGCAGTGAAGGACACACAGATACGCAGTATTTT
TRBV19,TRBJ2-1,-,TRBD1,CASSPRQGAYDNEQFF,TGTGCCAGTAGTCCCAGACAGGGGGCTTACGACAATGAGCAGTTCTTC
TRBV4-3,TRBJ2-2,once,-,CASSQESAGSANTGELFF,TGCGCCAGCAGCCAAGAGTCAGCAGGTTCCGCGAACACCGGGGAGCTGTTTTTT
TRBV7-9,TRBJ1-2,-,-,CASSFGADAGYTF,TGTGCCAGCAGCTTTGGGGCGGACGCCGGCTACACCTTC
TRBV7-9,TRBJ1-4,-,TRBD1,CASSFWDRTNEKLFF,TGTGCCAGCAGCTTCTGGGACAGGACGAATGAAAAACTGTTTTTT
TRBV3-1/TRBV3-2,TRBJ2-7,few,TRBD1,CASSQDRLGEQYF,TGTGCCAGCAGCCAGGACAGGTTGGGCGAGCAGTACTTC
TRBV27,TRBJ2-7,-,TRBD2,CASSRPWASGIYEQYF,TGTGCCAGCAGTCGCCCCTGGGCTAGCGGGATCTACGAGCAGTACTTC
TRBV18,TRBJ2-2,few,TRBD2,CASSPRLAGRAGELFF,TGTGCCAGCTCACCACGGCTAGCGGGAAGGGCCGGGGAGCTGTTTTTT
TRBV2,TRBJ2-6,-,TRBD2,CASSVVGLAHSGANVLTF,TGTGCCAGCAGTGTCGTGGGACTAGCGCACTCTGGGGCCAACGTCCTGACTTTC
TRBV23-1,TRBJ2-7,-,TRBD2,CASSHHAPSGGSYEQYF,TGCGCCAGCAGTCACCACGCTCCTTCGGGGGGGAGCTACGAGCAGTACTTC
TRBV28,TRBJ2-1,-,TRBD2,CASSPSTSGRKFF,TGTGCCAGCAGTCCGTCGACTAGCGGGAGAAAGTTCTTC
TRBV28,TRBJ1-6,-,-,CASSIFQGPNSPLHF,TGTGCCAGCAGTATCTTCCAGGGCCCTAATTCACCCCTCCACTTT
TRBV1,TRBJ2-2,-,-,CTSSPRGLAGGRAGELFF,TGCACCAGCAGCCCGAGAGGACTAGCGGGAGGACGGGCCGGGGAGCTGTTTTTT
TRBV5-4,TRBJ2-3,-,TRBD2,CASSHGGGSPDTQYF,TGTGCCAGCAGTCATGGCGGGGGGAGCCCAGATACGCAGTATTTT
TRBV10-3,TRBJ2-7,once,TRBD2,CAISESASGSSDSYEQYF,TGTGCCATCAGTGAGTCGGCTAGCGGGAGTTCTGACTCCTACGAGCAGTACTTC
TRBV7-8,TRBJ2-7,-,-,CASSLGYREQYF,TGTGCCAGCAGCTTGGGCTATCGCGAGCAGTACTTC